Sequencing of this T cell receptor beta chain was carried out in a study of T-cell memory formation after mild COVID-19. Findings of the study overall: Day 15 to 85 contracting clones showed balanced CD4/CD8; day 15 to 37 expanders favored CD4+. Memory sampled before infection contained some responding clones, suggesting cross-reactive memory joined. Nothing confirmed that second-wave clones peaking on day 37 were specific for SARS-CoV-2.

Germline CDR1 and CDR2: DFQATT and SNEGSKA (reference sequence). The CDR3 runs to 16 residues. V lost 5 bases, J lost 0 bases, and 11 bases stayed unmatched. TCRdb recomputed calls from the 5' RACE reads with MiXCR, one row per CDR3 protein. The sample lists about 57,000 distinct CDR3 sequences, 12% seen once, with 24% in the top ten. About this clonotype itself: Its cognate antigen is unknown.

The sequenced sample was PBMCs or a T cell subset sorted from them (not recorded which). V is TRBV20-1 and J is TRBJ2-7, with TRBD1 matching over 9 bases. This receptor was obtained from a man between 18 and 35 years old who had mild COVID-19 (a few samples of this study predate the infection). Cell type and time point are not known. The CDR3 here is CSARTLDRGDSYEQYF. CDR3 nucleotides: TGCAGTGCTCGCACACTTGACAGGGGGGACTCCTACGAGCAGTACTTC.